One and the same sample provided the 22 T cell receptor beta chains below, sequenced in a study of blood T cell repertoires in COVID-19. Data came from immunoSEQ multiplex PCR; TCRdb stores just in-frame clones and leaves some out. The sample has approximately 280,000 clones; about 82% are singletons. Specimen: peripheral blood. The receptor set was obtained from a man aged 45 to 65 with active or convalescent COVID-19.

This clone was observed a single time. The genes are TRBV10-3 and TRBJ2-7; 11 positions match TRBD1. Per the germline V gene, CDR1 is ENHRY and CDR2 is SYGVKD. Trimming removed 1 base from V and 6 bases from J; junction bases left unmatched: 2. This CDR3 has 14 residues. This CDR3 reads CAISELGTGGEQYF. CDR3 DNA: TGTGCCATCAGTGAGTTGGGGACAGGGGGCGAGCAGTACTTC.

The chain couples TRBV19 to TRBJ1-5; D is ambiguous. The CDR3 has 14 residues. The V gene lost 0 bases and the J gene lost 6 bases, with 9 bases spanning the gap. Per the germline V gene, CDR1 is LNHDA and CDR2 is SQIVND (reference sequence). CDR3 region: CASSIDPRPQPQHF. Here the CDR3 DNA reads TGTGCCAGTAGTATAGATCCGAGGCCTCAGCCCCAGCATTTT.

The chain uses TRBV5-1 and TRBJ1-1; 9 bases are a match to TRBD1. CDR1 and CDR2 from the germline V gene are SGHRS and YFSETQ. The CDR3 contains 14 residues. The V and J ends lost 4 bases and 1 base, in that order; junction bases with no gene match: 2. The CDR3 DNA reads TGCGCCAGCAGCCGGGGACAGGGGAACACTGAAGCTTTCTTT. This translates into CASSRGQGNTEAFF.

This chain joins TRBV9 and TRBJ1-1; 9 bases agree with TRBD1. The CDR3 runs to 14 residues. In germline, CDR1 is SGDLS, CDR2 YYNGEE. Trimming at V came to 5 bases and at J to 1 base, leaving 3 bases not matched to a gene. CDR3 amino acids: CASRQGAGNTEAFF. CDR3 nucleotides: TGTGCCAGCAGACAGGGGGCCGGGAACACTGAAGCTTTCTTT.

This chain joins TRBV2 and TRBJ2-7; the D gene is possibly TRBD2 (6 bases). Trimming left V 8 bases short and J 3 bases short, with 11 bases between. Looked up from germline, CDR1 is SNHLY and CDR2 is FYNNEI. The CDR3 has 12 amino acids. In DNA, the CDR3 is TGTGCCAGCGGGGGGAAGAACTACGAGCAGTACTTC. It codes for CASGGKNYEQYF.

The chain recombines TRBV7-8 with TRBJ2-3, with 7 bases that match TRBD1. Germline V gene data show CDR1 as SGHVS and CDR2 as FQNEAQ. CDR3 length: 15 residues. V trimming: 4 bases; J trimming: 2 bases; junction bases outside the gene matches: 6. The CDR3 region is CASSSKRGPTDTQYF. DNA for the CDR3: TGTGCCAGCAGCTCAAAAAGGGGGCCCACAGATACGCAGTATTTT.

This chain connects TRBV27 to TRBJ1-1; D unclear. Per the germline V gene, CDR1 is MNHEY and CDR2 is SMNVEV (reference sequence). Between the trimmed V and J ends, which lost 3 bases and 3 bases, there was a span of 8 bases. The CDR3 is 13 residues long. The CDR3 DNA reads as TGTGCCAGCAGTTTTACTGCGGACACTGAAGCTTTCTTT. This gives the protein CASSFTADTEAFF.

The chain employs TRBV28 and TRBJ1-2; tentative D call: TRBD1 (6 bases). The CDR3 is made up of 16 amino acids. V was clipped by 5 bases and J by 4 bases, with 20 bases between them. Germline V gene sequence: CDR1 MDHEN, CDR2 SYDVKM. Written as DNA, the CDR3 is TGTGCCAGCAGTCCAAGTACAGGGCCCTGGGGCTATGGCTACACCTTC. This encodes CASSPSTGPWGYGYTF.

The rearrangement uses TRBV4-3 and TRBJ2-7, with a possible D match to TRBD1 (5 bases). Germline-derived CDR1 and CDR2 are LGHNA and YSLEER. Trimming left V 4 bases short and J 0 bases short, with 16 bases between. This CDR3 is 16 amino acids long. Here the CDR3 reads CASSRGGGANSYEQYF. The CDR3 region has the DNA TGCGCCAGCAGCCGGGGCGGCGGAGCCAACTCCTACGAGCAGTACTTC.

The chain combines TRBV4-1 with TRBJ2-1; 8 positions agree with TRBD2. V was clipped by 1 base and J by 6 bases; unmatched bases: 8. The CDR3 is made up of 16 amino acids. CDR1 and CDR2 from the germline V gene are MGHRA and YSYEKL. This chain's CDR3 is CASSQVSTSAINEQFF. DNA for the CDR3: TGCGCCAGCAGCCAAGTTTCGACTAGCGCTATCAATGAGCAGTTCTTC.

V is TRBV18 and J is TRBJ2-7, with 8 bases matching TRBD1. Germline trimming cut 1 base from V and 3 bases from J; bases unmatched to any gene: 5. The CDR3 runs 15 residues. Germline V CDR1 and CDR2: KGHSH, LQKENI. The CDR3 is CASSPLGQGYYEQYF. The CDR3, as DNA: TGTGCCAGCTCACCACTCGGACAGGGCTACTACGAGCAGTACTTC. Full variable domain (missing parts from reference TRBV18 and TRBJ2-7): NAGVMQNPRHLVRRRGQEARLRCSPMKGHSHVYWYRQLPEEGLKFMVYLQKENIIDESGMPKERFSAEFPKEGPSILRIQQVVRGDSAAYFCASSPLGQGYYEQYFGPGTRLTVT.

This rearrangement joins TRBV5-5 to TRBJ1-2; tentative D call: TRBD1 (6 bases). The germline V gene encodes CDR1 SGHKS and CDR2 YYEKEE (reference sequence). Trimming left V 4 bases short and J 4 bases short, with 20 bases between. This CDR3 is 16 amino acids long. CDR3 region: CASSLGGTTEGYGYTF. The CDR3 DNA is TGTGCCAGCAGCCTCGGGGGGACAACCGAGGGCTATGGCTACACCTTC.

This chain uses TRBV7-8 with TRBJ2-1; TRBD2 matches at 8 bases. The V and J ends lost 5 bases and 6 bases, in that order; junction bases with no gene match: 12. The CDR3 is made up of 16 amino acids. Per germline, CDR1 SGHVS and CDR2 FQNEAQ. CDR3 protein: CASSTYREGRGNEQFF. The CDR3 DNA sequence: TGTGCCAGCAGCACCTATCGGGAGGGCCGGGGCAATGAGCAGTTCTTC.

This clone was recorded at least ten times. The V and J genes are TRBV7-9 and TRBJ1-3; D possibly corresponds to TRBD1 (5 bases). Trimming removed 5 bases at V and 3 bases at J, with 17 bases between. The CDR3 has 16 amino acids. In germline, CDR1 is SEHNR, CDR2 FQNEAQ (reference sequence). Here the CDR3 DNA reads TGTGCCAGCAGCCCCCCCCGAAGGGGCGTTGGAAACACCATATATTTT. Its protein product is CASSPPRRGVGNTIYF.

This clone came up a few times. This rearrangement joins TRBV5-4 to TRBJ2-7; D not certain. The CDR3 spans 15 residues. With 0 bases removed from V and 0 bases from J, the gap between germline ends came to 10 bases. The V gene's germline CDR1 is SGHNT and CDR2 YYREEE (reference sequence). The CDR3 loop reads CASSLDTRSSYEQYF. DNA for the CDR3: TGTGCCAGCAGCTTGGATACCCGGAGCTCCTACGAGCAGTACTTC.

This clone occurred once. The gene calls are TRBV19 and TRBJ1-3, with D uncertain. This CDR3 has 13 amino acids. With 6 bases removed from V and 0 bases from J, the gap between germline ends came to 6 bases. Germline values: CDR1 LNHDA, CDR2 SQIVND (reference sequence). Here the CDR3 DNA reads TGTGCCAGTAGCCGGGACTCTGGAAACACCATATATTTT. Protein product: CASSRDSGNTIYF.

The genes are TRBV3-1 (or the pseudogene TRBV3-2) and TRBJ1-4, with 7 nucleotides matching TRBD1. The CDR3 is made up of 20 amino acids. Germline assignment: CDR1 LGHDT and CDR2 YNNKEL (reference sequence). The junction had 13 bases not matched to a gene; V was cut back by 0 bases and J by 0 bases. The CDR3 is CASSQDLARGWFATNEKLFF. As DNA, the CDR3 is TGTGCCAGCAGCCAAGATTTGGCCAGGGGGTGGTTTGCAACTAATGAAAAACTGTTTTTT.

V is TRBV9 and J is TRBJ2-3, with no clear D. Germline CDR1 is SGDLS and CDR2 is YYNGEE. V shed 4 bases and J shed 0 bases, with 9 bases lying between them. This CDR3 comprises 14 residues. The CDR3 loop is CASSKSTSTDTQYF. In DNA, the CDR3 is TGTGCCAGCAGCAAGTCGACTAGCACAGATACGCAGTATTTT.

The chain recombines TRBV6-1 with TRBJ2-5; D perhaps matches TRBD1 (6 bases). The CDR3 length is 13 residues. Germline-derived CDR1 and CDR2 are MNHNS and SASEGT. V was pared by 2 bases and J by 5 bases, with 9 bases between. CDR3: CASSEIQGETQYF. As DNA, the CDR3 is TGTGCCAGCAGTGAAATCCAGGGGGAGACCCAGTACTTC.

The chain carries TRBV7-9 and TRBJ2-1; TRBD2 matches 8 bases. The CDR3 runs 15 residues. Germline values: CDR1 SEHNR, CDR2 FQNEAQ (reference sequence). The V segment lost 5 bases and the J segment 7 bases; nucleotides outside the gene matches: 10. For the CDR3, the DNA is TGTGCCAGCAGCGATGATGGGACTAGGGGTAATGAGCAGTTCTTC. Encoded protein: CASSDDGTRGNEQFF.

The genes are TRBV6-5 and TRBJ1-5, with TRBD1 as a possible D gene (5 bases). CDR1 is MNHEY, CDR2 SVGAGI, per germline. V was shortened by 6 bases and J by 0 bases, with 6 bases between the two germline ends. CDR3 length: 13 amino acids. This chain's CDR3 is CASRDISNQPQHF. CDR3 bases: TGTGCCAGCAGGGACATTAGCAATCAGCCCCAGCATTTT.

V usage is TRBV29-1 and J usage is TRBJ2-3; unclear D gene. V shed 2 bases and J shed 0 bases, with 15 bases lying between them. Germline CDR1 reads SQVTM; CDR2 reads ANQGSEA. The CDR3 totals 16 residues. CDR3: CSVETRAGASTDTQYF. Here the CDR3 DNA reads TGCAGCGTTGAAACAAGAGCAGGCGCTAGCACAGATACGCAGTATTTT.